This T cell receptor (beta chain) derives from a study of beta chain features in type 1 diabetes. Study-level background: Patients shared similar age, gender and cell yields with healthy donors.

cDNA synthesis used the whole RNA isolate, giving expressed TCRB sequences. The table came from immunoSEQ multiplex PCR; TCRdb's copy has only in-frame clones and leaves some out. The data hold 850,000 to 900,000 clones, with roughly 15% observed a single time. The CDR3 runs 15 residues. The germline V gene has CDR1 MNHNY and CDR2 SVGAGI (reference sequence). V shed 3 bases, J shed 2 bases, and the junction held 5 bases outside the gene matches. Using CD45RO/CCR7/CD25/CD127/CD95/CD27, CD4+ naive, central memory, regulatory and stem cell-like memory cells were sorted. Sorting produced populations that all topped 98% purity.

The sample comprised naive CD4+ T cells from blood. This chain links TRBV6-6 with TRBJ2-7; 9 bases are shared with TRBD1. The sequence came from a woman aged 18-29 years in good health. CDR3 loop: CASSYPGQGPYEQYF. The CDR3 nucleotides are TGTGCCAGCAGTTATCCGGGACAGGGCCCCTACGAGCAGTACTTC.